This is a list of T cell receptor beta chains from one sample in a study of blood T cell repertoires in COVID-19. Method: immunoSEQ multiplex PCR; TCRdb's copy keeps in-frame clones and lacks some. The sample includes 50,000 or so clones, around 89% of them seen just once. The sequencing input was peripheral blood. The receptors shown here come from a man aged 55 to 70 with active COVID-19. CDR3s leave out the opening cysteine and the closing phenylalanine or tryptophan. D genes are given only for firm matches.

d_call,j_call,v_call,cdr3_aa
TRBD2,TRBJ2-7,TRBV15,ATSRDRTSGTDEQY
TRBD1,TRBJ1-2,TRBV2,ASSGTPGGSGYT
TRBD1,TRBJ2-7,TRBV28,ASSGQVPYEQY
TRBD1,TRBJ2-1,TRBV18,ASSRRQGDYNEQF
.,TRBJ2-2,TRBV5-1,ASSLERAGELF
TRBD2,TRBJ2-3,TRBV29-1,SVEGAPGTSGRAGPPDTQY
.,TRBJ2-3,TRBV24-1,ATSDLGLAGMDTQY
.,TRBJ2-1,TRBV24-1,ATSDHRTGTKKYEQF
.,TRBJ2-5,TRBV19,AKIDRPQETQY
TRBD2,TRBJ2-7,TRBV4-1,ASSPNLAGAYEQY
.,TRBJ1-3,TRBV30,AWSVQGFSGNTIY
.,TRBJ1-2,TRBV6-1,ASSEDGGLGYGYT
.,TRBJ1-5,TRBV6-5,ASSPWDNNQPQH
TRBD2,TRBJ2-1,TRBV19,ASSATSGRAQVRYNEQF
TRBD2,TRBJ2-2,TRBV7-2,ASNPTGTSSGELF
TRBD1,TRBJ1-4,TRBV27,ASSLTGESTTNEKLF
.,TRBJ1-1,TRBV28,ASSFLSMNTEAF
.,TRBJ1-4,TRBV28,ASSLKQGTFDEKLF
.,TRBJ2-7,TRBV12-3/TRBV12-4,ASSSLGGEQY
.,TRBJ1-6,TRBV28,ASSPWVSTSPLH
TRBD2,TRBJ2-7,TRBV5-1,ASSVTPRPGLAGEQY
TRBD1,TRBJ1-2,TRBV29-1,SVADRVGGYT
TRBD1,TRBJ1-1,TRBV2,ASSERPGGTAF
.,TRBJ2-1,TRBV3-1/TRBV3-2,ASSPYRDEQF
TRBD1,TRBJ2-7,TRBV20-1,SATGTAEQY
.,TRBJ2-1,TRBV2,ASRLYNEQF
TRBD2,TRBJ2-5,TRBV11-2,ASSPRYRGLAGETQY
.,TRBJ2-3,TRBV4-1,ASSQAPAGIPDTQY
.,TRBJ1-4,TRBV21-1,ASSKATGGLFGTNEKLF
.,TRBJ1-2,TRBV6-5,ASRQNAGGNGYT
.,TRBJ2-7,TRBV6-2/TRBV6-3,ASSYPNHGYEQY
.,TRBJ2-1,TRBV7-2,ASSLVNYNEQF
.,TRBJ2-1,TRBV7-2,ASSLGWRQGGDNEQF
.,TRBJ2-1,TRBV5-6,ASSLAGLATKNEQF
.,TRBJ1-6,TRBV28,ASSVEASPLH
TRBD1,TRBJ1-1,TRBV19,ASTGGYSTEAF
TRBD1,TRBJ2-3,TRBV19,ASSMPRGQPRTDTQY
.,TRBJ2-7,TRBV27,ASRSYRDNEQY
TRBD2,TRBJ2-3,TRBV9,ASSSSGGALDTQY
TRBD1,TRBJ1-6,TRBV30,AWGRGSDRGNILHSPLH
.,TRBJ1-5,TRBV18,ASSVSGNQPQH
TRBD1,TRBJ2-7,TRBV4-2,ASSQELRGSFYEQY
.,TRBJ1-2,TRBV5-1,ASSPSQPLTGRGGYT
TRBD2,TRBJ2-1,TRBV2,ASTREEPVEQF
TRBD1,TRBJ2-5,TRBV28,ASSFSGQGQETQY
TRBD2,TRBJ2-7,TRBV10-3,AISAAGAHEQY
TRBD1,TRBJ1-2,TRBV6-5,ASQSRQGVLGYT
.,TRBJ2-7,TRBV10-3,AISESGASRSYEQY
.,TRBJ2-3,TRBV5-6,ASSLARSPSTDTQY
.,TRBJ2-1,TRBV7-3,ASSPRVTSSYNEQF
.,TRBJ2-4,TRBV19,ASSIASIPNLAVSAKNIQY
TRBD1,TRBJ2-4,TRBV24-1,ATSEGQGGKNIQY